The rows below give T cell receptor beta chains drawn from one sample of a study of control samples from healthy donors and cancer patients. Profiling relied on immunoSEQ multiplex PCR, and the TCRdb table lists in-frame clones only, not all of them. Of roughly 38,000 clones listed, roughly nine tenths are singletons. Sequencing input: blood. These TCRs come from a woman between 50 and 59 years old in good health. Each CDR3 is given with its conserved first and last residue. The D gene is left open where the match is weak. Expanded clones are given a class, and other clones once, few, many or no size at all.

CDR3aa | CDR3nt | abundance | v_gene | d_gene | j_gene
CASSSNTPPGGYTF | TGTGCCAGCAGTTCGAATACACCCCCCGGTGGCTACACCTTC | - | TRBV27 | - | TRBJ1-2
CASSQELAIDTQYF | TGTGCCAGCAGCCAAGAACTAGCAATAGATACGCAGTATTTT | few | TRBV4-2 | - | TRBJ2-3
CASRIGTGPYSNQPQHF | TGTGCCAGCAGAATCGGGACAGGACCATATAGCAATCAGCCCCAGCATTTT | few | TRBV28 | TRBD1 | TRBJ1-5
CASRRDNTEAFF | TGTGCCAGTCGCCGGGATAACACTGAAGCTTTCTTT | - | TRBV2 | - | TRBJ1-1
CASSALQGLMSETQYF | TGTGCCAGCAGCGCACTACAGGGCCTAATGTCAGAGACCCAGTACTTC | - | TRBV9 | - | TRBJ2-5
CASSAGPWGETQYF | TGTGCCAGCAGCGCGGGACCATGGGGAGAGACCCAGTACTTC | few | TRBV5-5 | - | TRBJ2-5
CASSQQIGAPDTQYF | TGCGCCAGCAGCCAGCAAATCGGGGCACCAGATACGCAGTATTTT | once | TRBV4-1 | - | TRBJ2-3
CASSFNPIRGGNTIYF | TGTGCCAGCAGTTTCAATCCCATCAGGGGTGGAAACACCATATATTTT | - | TRBV28 | - | TRBJ1-3
CASRRETGELFF | TGTGCCAGCAGGAGGGAAACCGGGGAGCTGTTTTTT | few | TRBV6-5 | - | TRBJ2-2
CASSQEASGINYNEQFF | TGCGCCAGCAGCCAAGAGGCTAGCGGGATTAACTACAATGAGCAGTTCTTC | - | TRBV4-1 | TRBD2 | TRBJ2-1
CASSPRGLTPNEQFF | TGTGCCAGCAGCCCCCGCGGCCTCACTCCCAATGAGCAGTTCTTC | - | TRBV9 | - | TRBJ2-1
CASSPGSPVLPSDTQYF | TGTGCCAGCTCACCGGGCAGCCCGGTACTTCCCTCAGATACGCAGTATTTT | - | TRBV18 | - | TRBJ2-3
CASSFRLAGTFSYEQYF | TGTGCCAGCAGCTTCAGACTAGCGGGGACCTTCTCCTACGAGCAGTACTTC | - | TRBV7-2 | TRBD2 | TRBJ2-7
CASSQGNLATEAFF | TGTGCCAGCAGCCAGGGGAACTTGGCCACTGAAGCTTTCTTT | - | TRBV28 | - | TRBJ1-1
CSVGVQGMAKNIQYF | TGCAGCGTTGGGGTACAGGGTATGGCCAAAAACATTCAGTACTTC | - | TRBV29-1 | - | TRBJ2-4
CATGTGSNTGELFF | TGTGCCACCGGGACAGGGAGCAACACCGGGGAGCTGTTTTTT | - | TRBV19 | TRBD1 | TRBJ2-2
CASRLPAYGYTF | TGTGCCAGTAGACTCCCGGCCTATGGCTACACCTTC | - | TRBV19 | - | TRBJ1-2
CASSQTSGGYGYTF | TGTGCCAGCAGCCAAACATCGGGGGGCTATGGCTACACCTTC | - | TRBV6-1 | - | TRBJ1-2